These T cell receptor beta chains were read from a single sample in a study of control samples from healthy donors and cancer patients. Clones were sequenced by immunoSEQ multiplex PCR, and TCRdb holds only the in-frame ones, with some missing. Found here are roughly 70,000 clones, less than 95% of them singletons; the top ten hold approximately 3%. Sequenced material: blood. The receptors here all came from a woman aged 25 to 39 in good health. Each CDR3 is given with its conserved first and last residue. A D gene is named only where the DNA matches it firmly. Clone size appears in some rows only: once, few, many, or a class for an expanded clone.

cdr3_aa cdr3_nt v_call d_call clone_size j_call
CASRTSGGVNTQYF TGCGCCAGCAGGACTAGCGGGGGGGTGAATACGCAGTATTTT TRBV10-2 TRBD2 - TRBJ2-3
CASSSQGFLNQPQHF TGTGCCAGCAGTTCACAGGGTTTCCTCAATCAGCCCCAGCATTTT TRBV28 - once TRBJ1-5
CASSLDRTDHGYTF TGTGCCAGCAGCTTAGATCGGACAGATCATGGCTACACCTTC TRBV7-8 - - TRBJ1-2
CAWSWGTEAFF TGTGCCTGGAGTTGGGGCACTGAAGCTTTCTTT TRBV30 - - TRBJ1-1
CASSVDRGGGNTIYF TGTGCCAGCAGTGTTGACAGGGGCGGTGGAAACACCATATATTTT TRBV2 TRBD1 - TRBJ1-3
CASSQPPSNIGYTF TGCGCCAGCAGCCAACCTCCCTCGAATATCGGCTACACCTTC TRBV4-1 - once TRBJ1-2
CASSPRARSETQYF TGTGCCAGCAGTCCAAGGGCGAGGAGTGAGACCCAGTACTTC TRBV28 - - TRBJ2-5
CASSLGSGGTGELFF TGTGCCAGCAGCTTGGGTAGCGGGGGAACCGGGGAGCTGTTTTTT TRBV5-4 TRBD2 - TRBJ2-2
CASSQSDRGGYTF TGTGCCAGCAGCCAATCGGACAGGGGTGGCTACACCTTC TRBV16 TRBD1 - TRBJ1-2
CASSSGTAYEQYF TGTGCCAGCAGCTCCGGGACAGCCTACGAGCAGTACTTC TRBV5-4 TRBD1 - TRBJ2-7
CASSQDRTSYEQYF TGTGCCAGCAGCCAGGACAGGACCTCCTACGAGCAGTACTTC TRBV6-5 TRBD1 - TRBJ2-7
CATSRGRGSYGYTF TGTGCCACCAGCAGAGGACGTGGGTCCTATGGCTACACCTTC TRBV15 - - TRBJ1-2
CASSLGTSGGLTTGELFF TGCGCCAGCAGCCTCGGGACTAGCGGGGGGCTTACCACCGGGGAGCTGTTTTTT TRBV5-1 TRBD2 - TRBJ2-2
CASSNLAKGNEQFF TGTGCCAGCAGCAACCTTGCGAAGGGCAATGAGCAGTTCTTC TRBV27 - - TRBJ2-1
CASSQGKATEAFF TGTGCCAGCAGCCAAGGAAAAGCCACTGAAGCTTTCTTT TRBV7-3 - - TRBJ1-1
CASSLDSNGYTF TGTGCCAGCAGCCTCGACAGCAACGGCTACACCTTC TRBV11-3 - - TRBJ1-2
CAWSVTQGQGNQPQHF TGTGCCTGGAGTGTAACCCAGGGACAGGGGAATCAGCCCCAGCATTTT TRBV30 TRBD1 - TRBJ1-5
CASSLRPWLYGYTF TGTGCCAGCAGTTTACGACCTTGGCTGTACGGCTACACCTTC TRBV28 - - TRBJ1-2
CASSQYNEQFF TGCGCCAGCTCGCAATACAATGAGCAGTTCTTC TRBV5-1 - - TRBJ2-1
CASLRGMNTEAFF TGTGCCAGCCTTCGTGGGATGAACACTGAAGCTTTCTTT TRBV6-5 - - TRBJ1-1
CASSRGVSSYNEQFF TGTGCCAGCAGTCGAGGGGTCAGCTCCTACAATGAGCAGTTCTTC TRBV5-6 - once TRBJ2-1
CASSLDLLGIEQFF TGTGCCAGCAGCTTAGATCTGCTAGGGATTGAGCAGTTCTTC TRBV11-2 - - TRBJ2-1
CASSVEGAMNTEAFF TGTGCCAGCAGCGTAGAGGGGGCCATGAACACTGAAGCTTTCTTT TRBV9 TRBD1 - TRBJ1-1
CASSYSGGSEAFF TGTGCCAGCAGTTACTCCGGCGGGTCTGAAGCTTTCTTT TRBV6-5 - - TRBJ1-1
CASSLGGGGGNTEAFF TGTGCCAGCAGCTTAGGCGGGGGTGGCGGGAACACTGAAGCTTTCTTT TRBV13 - once TRBJ1-1
CAISPRGGDREKLFF TGTGCCATCAGCCCCCGGGGGGGCGATCGTGAAAAACTGTTTTTT TRBV10-3 - - TRBJ1-4
CSVPKGSF TGCAGCGTTCCCAAAGGGTCCTTT TRBV29-1 - - TRBJ1-1
CASSEGTYGYTF TGTGCCAGCAGTGAAGGGACCTATGGCTACACCTTC TRBV6-1 - once TRBJ1-2
CASSEGRSGGLSYEQYF TGCGCCAGCAGTGAGGGACGGTCGGGGGGCCTCTCCTACGAGCAGTACTTC TRBV10-2 - - TRBJ2-7
CASSLERNYGYTF TGCGCCAGCAGCTTGGAACGAAACTATGGCTACACCTTC TRBV5-1 - - TRBJ1-2
CASNLQGGGTQYF TGTGCCAGCAACTTACAGGGAGGGGGGACCCAGTACTTC TRBV3-1/TRBV3-2 - few TRBJ2-5
CASRAEIYNSPLHF TGTGCCAGCAGGGCGGAGATATATAATTCACCCCTCCACTTT TRBV7-8 - - TRBJ1-6
CASRPDPILGGYTF TGCGCCAGCAGACCTGACCCGATATTGGGGGGCTACACCTTC TRBV5-1 - - TRBJ1-2
CASSKVVQGVSPLHF TGTGCCAGCAGCAAAGTTGTACAGGGGGTCTCACCCCTCCACTTT TRBV21-1 - - TRBJ1-6
CSVRQGVENEKLFF TGCAGCGTCAGACAGGGGGTCGAAAATGAAAAACTGTTTTTT TRBV29-1 TRBD1 - TRBJ1-4
CASSFLHSGNTIYF TGTGCCAGCAGTTTTCTCCACTCTGGAAACACCATATATTTT TRBV28 - - TRBJ1-3
CASSIGGQRYSYEQYF TGTGCCAGTAGTATAGGGGGACAGCGTTACTCCTACGAGCAGTACTTC TRBV19 TRBD1 medium-sized TRBJ2-7
CASSPQGTITAYNEQFF TGTGCCAGCAGCCCCCAGGGGACCATTACCGCCTACAATGAGCAGTTCTTC TRBV27 - - TRBJ2-1
CASSASQGTEAFF TGTGCCAGCAGCGCCTCACAGGGGACTGAAGCTTTCTTT TRBV9 TRBD1 - TRBJ1-1
CASSYEGQGNFREQFF TGTGCCAGCAGTTACGAGGGACAGGGGAATTTCCGGGAGCAGTTCTTC TRBV6-5 TRBD1 - TRBJ2-1
CASSKGLARGETQYF TGCGCCAGCAGCAAGGGACTAGCCCGGGGGGAGACCCAGTACTTC TRBV5-1 TRBD2 - TRBJ2-5
CASSIPQLNEKLFF TGTGCCAGTAGTATACCACAGCTTAATGAAAAACTGTTTTTT TRBV19 - - TRBJ1-4
CASSSALQVVAFF TGTGCCAGCAGCTCAGCCCTCCAGGTAGTAGCTTTCTTT TRBV11-2 - - TRBJ1-1